Below are 22 T cell receptor beta chains sequenced from a single sample in a study of human T cells and chemical hapten exposure. The time point here: patch test 1, 2 weeks after DPC sensitization. This sample's treatment: therapeutic diphenylcyclopropenone sensitization with weekly scalp DPC. One entry per CDR3 protein results from TCRdb running MiXCR on the RACE reads. The data hold 180,000 or so distinct CDR3 sequences, with approximately 15% observed a single time. Sequences were derived from whole blood, sampled in connection with sensitization to the hapten diphenylcyclopropenone (DPC). These receptors were collected from a woman aged 25-40 years with alopecia areata. Some clones in this sample may be carry-over from other donors' samples.

In its sample, this clonotype was seen many times. The V gene is TRBV7-9, the J gene TRBJ2-7; unclear D gene. V lost 2 bases and J lost 7, with 6 bases in between. This CDR3 has 11 residues. From germline, CDR1 is SEHNR and CDR2 FQNEAQ (reference sequence). The chain's CDR3 is CASSLTWEQYF. DNA of the CDR3: TGTGCCAGCAGCTTAACCTGGGAGCAGTACTTC.

The CDR3 region has the DNA TGTGCCAGCAGTGAGCGGGGACCCCACGTCTCCACCGGGGAGCTGTTTTTT. It translates to CASSERGPHVSTGELFF. The chain employs TRBV2 and TRBJ2-2; the D gene is possibly TRBD2 (6 bases). The germline gives CDR1 SNHLY, CDR2 FYNNEI. CDR3 length equals 17 residues. V was clipped by 3 bases and J by 4 bases, with 18 bases between them.

This clonotype was detected only a few times. The chain uses TRBV7-9 and TRBJ1-1; D possibly corresponds to TRBD1 (5 bases). This CDR3 is built from 14 residues. Germline V gene sequence: CDR1 SEHNR, CDR2 FQNEAQ (reference sequence). Trimming shortened V by 6 bases and J by 7 bases, and 18 bases separated the two germline ends. The CDR3 spells CASRSRAGHGEAFF. CDR3 nucleotides: TGTGCCAGCAGATCCAGGGCAGGGCATGGTGAAGCTTTCTTT.

This clonotype was detected only a few times. The chain joins TRBV28 to TRBJ1-4; D remains unclear. The CDR3 runs to 13 residues. V lost 7 bases to trimming and J lost 7 bases, with 13 bases between them. Germline V CDR1 and CDR2: MDHEN, SYDVKM. The DNA of the CDR3 is TGTGCCAGCACCCCTATTGTGGGTGAAAAACTGTTTTTT. Translating it yields CASTPIVGEKLFF.

The sample holds many counts of this clonotype. The V and J genes are TRBV9 and TRBJ1-4; 9 positions agree with TRBD1. The length of the CDR3 is 16 residues. Looked up from germline, CDR1 is SGDLS and CDR2 is YYNGEE. Losses at the gene ends were 0 bases for V and 4 bases for J; bases not matched to a gene: 4. The CDR3 DNA reads as TGTGCCAGCAGCGTAGCACCGGGACAGGGTAATGAAAAACTGTTTTTT. Translated, it gives CASSVAPGQGNEKLFF.

This clonotype appeared a few times. CDR3 nucleotides: TGTGCCAGCAGTGGTCGACTAGCGGATACAGATACGCAGTATTTT. Encoded protein: CASSGRLADTDTQYF. V gene TRBV6-1 combines with J gene TRBJ2-3; 9 positions agree with TRBD2. Trimming removed 4 bases from V and 3 bases from J; junction bases left unmatched: 5. The CDR3 consists of 15 residues. Per germline, CDR1 MNHNS and CDR2 SASEGT.

The V and J genes are TRBV5-6 and TRBJ2-1; the D call may be TRBD1 or TRBD2 (5 bases each). The CDR3 is made up of 12 amino acids. Germline V CDR1 and CDR2: SGHDT, YYEEEE. Trimming stripped 0 bases from V and 14 bases from J, with 12 bases between. In DNA form, the CDR3 reads TGTGCCAGCAGCTTGGCGGGACGGCGGGAGTTCTTC. This sequence encodes CASSLAGRREFF.

The chain joins TRBV5-5 to TRBJ2-1, with TRBD2 matching over 12 bases. V lost 0 bases, J lost 6 bases, and 16 bases stayed unmatched. Germline V gene lookup returns CDR1 SGHKS and CDR2 YYEKEE (reference sequence). The CDR3 consists of 20 residues. The CDR3 DNA follows: TGTGCCAGCAGCTTGGGTCCAGTTCGGGACCCTAGCGGGAGGGCCAATGAGCAGTTCTTC. Amino acids: CASSLGPVRDPSGRANEQFF.

The rearrangement links TRBV20-1 to TRBJ2-1; a weak D match, TRBD2 (6 bases). The CDR3 sequence is 14 residues long. V lost 3 bases and J lost 1, with 10 bases in between. Germline CDR1 is DFQATT and CDR2 is SNEGSKA (reference sequence). Here the CDR3 reads CSASTGESYNEQFF. The CDR3 DNA sequence: TGCAGTGCTAGTACGGGAGAATCCTACAATGAGCAGTTCTTC.

The rearrangement joins TRBV3-1 to TRBJ2-6, with 7 bases lining up with TRBD1. This CDR3 has 15 amino acids. Unmatched junction bases numbered 0, after V lost 4 bases and J lost 0 bases. Germline V gives CDR1 LGHDT, CDR2 YNNKEL (reference sequence). This CDR3 reads CASSPGGSGANVLTF. The CDR3 nucleotides are TGTGCCAGCAGCCCAGGGGGCTCTGGGGCCAACGTCCTGACTTTC.

In its sample, this clonotype was seen a few times. This sequence joins TRBV7-9 and TRBJ1-1; D unclear. V lost 2 bases, J lost 1 base, and 11 bases lay in between. This CDR3 comprises 15 residues. Per germline, CDR1 SEHNR and CDR2 FQNEAQ (reference sequence). The CDR3 reads CASSLFGFTNTEAFF. The DNA of the CDR3 is TGTGCCAGCAGCTTATTCGGCTTCACGAACACTGAAGCTTTCTTT.

This clonotype was observed at least ten times. This chain links TRBV29-1 with TRBJ1-5, with 11 positions matching TRBD1. Per germline, CDR1 SQVTM and CDR2 ANQGSEA. The CDR3 is 15 amino acids. Trimming removed 6 bases from V and 1 base from J; junction bases left unmatched: 5. CDR3 residues: CSVRTGGGSNQPQHF. The CDR3 coding sequence is TGCAGCGTCAGGACAGGGGGCGGCAGCAATCAGCCCCAGCATTTT.

The CDR3 here is CASSYRGLAAKETQYF. The CDR3 DNA sequence: TGTGCCAGCAGCTATCGGGGACTAGCGGCCAAAGAGACCCAGTACTTC. This chain links TRBV7-9 with TRBJ2-5; TRBD2 matches at 11 bases. The length of the CDR3 is 16 residues. Germline lookup yields CDR1 SEHNR and CDR2 FQNEAQ (reference sequence). Unmatched junction bases numbered 7, after V lost 4 bases and J lost 3 bases.

The chain is built from TRBV7-2 and TRBJ2-2; TRBD1 matches 8 bases. The CDR3 length is 14 residues. J gave up 6 bases and V 5 bases, and 5 bases lay outside the gene matches. Germline CDR1 is SGHTA and CDR2 is FQGNSA. In DNA form, the CDR3 reads TGTGCCAGCAGCGTACACAGGGGGGCCGGGGAGCTGTTTTTT. Its protein product is CASSVHRGAGELFF.

A few counts support this clonotype. The chain uses TRBV2 and TRBJ2-7; 7 positions agree with TRBD1. There are 16 residues in the CDR3. J lost 2 bases, V lost 4 bases, and 11 bases had no gene match. CDR1 and CDR2 (germline): SNHLY, FYNNEI. The CDR3 nucleotides read TGTGCCAGCAGTGCCGAGGACAGGAGCCCTACCTACGAGCAGTACTTC. It specifies CASSAEDRSPTYEQYF.

This clonotype was recorded at least ten times. This chain connects TRBV9 to TRBJ2-2; the match to TRBD2 covers 12 bases. CDR1 is SGDLS, CDR2 YYNGEE, per germline. This CDR3 region has 18 residues. V trimming: 4 bases; J trimming: 0 bases; junction bases outside the gene matches: 7. The CDR3, as DNA: TGTGCCAGCAGCCCTCGGACTAGCGGGGCAGCGAACACCGGGGAGCTGTTTTTT. Protein sequence: CASSPRTSGAANTGELFF.

The sample holds a few counts of this clonotype. The chain is built from TRBV7-2 and TRBJ2-5, with 9 nucleotides matching TRBD2. The length of the CDR3 is 14 residues. The V gene end was trimmed by 4 bases and the J gene end by 13 bases; junction bases not matched to a gene: 13. Germline V gives CDR1 SGHTA, CDR2 FQGNSA. The CDR3 region has the DNA TGTGCCAGCAGCTCGCAATCCCTAGCGGGGCGGACGTACTTC. This encodes CASSSQSLAGRTYF.

This clonotype was seen repeatedly, ten times or more. V usage is TRBV5-4 and J usage is TRBJ1-1; no reliable D call. The germline V gene encodes CDR1 SGHNT and CDR2 YYREEE (reference sequence). Trimming removed 0 bases at V and 6 bases at J, with 9 bases between. This CDR3 is 13 amino acids long. CDR3 sequence: CASSLVGQPEAFF. The CDR3 bases are TGTGCCAGCAGCTTGGTCGGCCAACCTGAAGCTTTCTTT.

This chain links TRBV7-2 with TRBJ1-2, with a tentative D call TRBD1 (6 bases). This CDR3 is 16 amino acids long. V was shortened by 4 bases and J by 4 bases, with 19 bases between the two germline ends. Germline CDR1 is SGHTA and CDR2 is FQGNSA. CDR3 region: CASSSEIARGSYGYTF. Here the CDR3 DNA reads TGTGCCAGCAGCTCCGAGATTGCCAGGGGAAGCTATGGCTACACCTTC.

The rearrangement links TRBV28 to TRBJ2-7, with D possibly TRBD1 on 5 matching bases. The germline V gene has CDR1 MDHEN and CDR2 SYDVKM. This CDR3 region has 17 residues. The ends were cut back, 8 bases at V and 2 bases at J, with 25 bases in the middle. The CDR3 spells CASAYRQPIGGAYEQYF. CDR3 in DNA: TGTGCCAGCGCCTACCGACAGCCCATTGGTGGGGCCTACGAGCAGTACTTC.

V is TRBV20-1 and J is TRBJ2-7; 8 bases line up with TRBD2. Germline assignment: CDR1 DFQATT and CDR2 SNEGSKA (reference sequence). The CDR3 is 14 residues long. Trimming removed 5 bases from V and 4 bases from J; junction bases left unmatched: 10. CDR3 sequence reads: CSADPSGSGYEQYF. The CDR3 DNA is TGCAGTGCTGATCCGAGCGGGAGCGGGTACGAGCAGTACTTC.

The chain employs TRBV6-5 and TRBJ2-6; D uncertain. The V and J ends lost 5 bases and 1 base respectively, with 9 bases between them. The germline CDR1 and CDR2 sequences are MNHEY and SVGAGI. This CDR3 region has 15 residues. The CDR3 sequence is CASSPKQSGANVLTF. DNA of the CDR3: TGTGCCAGCAGTCCAAAACAGTCTGGGGCCAACGTCCTGACTTTC.